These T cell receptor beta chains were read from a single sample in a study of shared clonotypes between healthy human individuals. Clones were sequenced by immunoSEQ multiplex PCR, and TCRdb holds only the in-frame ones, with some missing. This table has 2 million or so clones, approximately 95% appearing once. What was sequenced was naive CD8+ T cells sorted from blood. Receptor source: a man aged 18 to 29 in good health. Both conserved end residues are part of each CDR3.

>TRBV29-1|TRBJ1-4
CSASDRWGCRTNEKLFF
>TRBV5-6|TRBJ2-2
CASSLIQGLKNTGELFF
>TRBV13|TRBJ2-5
CASSSILAGEGETQYF
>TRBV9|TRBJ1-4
CASSVGTATNEKLFF
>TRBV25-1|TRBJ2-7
CASSGPAYYEQYF
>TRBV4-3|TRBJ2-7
CASSQDSDGSYEQYF
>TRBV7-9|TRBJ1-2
CASSLEEGGIANYGYTF
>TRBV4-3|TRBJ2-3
CASSFTSGDLSYF
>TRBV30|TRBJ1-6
CAWSLPGTGDSPLHF
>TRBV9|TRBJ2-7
CASSVGTGLSYEQYF
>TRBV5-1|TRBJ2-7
CASSLGAGYEQYF
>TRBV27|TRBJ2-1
CASSVGPVYLNEQFF
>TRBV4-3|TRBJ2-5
CASSQDRGLGETQYF
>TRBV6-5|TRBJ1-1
CASSSQAIDTEAFF
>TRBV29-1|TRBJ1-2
CSVFPGPNYGYTF
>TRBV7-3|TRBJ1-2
CASSDWTGGNYGYTF
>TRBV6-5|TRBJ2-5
CASSYSIGTQETQYF
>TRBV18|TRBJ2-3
CASSPPLASPDTQYF
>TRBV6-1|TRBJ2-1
CASSVDHRRPDEQFF
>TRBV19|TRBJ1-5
CASRQGVYQPQHF
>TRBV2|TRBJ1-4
CAKQGGEKLFF
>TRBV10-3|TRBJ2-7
CAISETGSGAQYF
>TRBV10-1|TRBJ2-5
CASSETGGEETQYF
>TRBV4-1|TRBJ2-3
CASSQVRRESISTDTQYF
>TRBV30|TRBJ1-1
CAWDLAGTMNTEAFF
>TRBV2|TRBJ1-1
CASSGERPEAFF
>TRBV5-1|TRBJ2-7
CASSLGRERAYEQYF
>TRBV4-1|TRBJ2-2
CASSQRPQGGAGELFF
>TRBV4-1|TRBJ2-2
CASRPRANTGELFF
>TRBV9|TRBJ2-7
CASGGGMSSAPYEQYF
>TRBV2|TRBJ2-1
CATPPGPGTYNEQFF
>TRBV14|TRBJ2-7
CASSHPGLQAYEQYF
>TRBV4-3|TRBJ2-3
CASSQDSGADTQYF
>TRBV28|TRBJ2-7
CASSLFRSGGPNYEQYF
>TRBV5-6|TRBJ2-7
CASSLGNHFYEQYF
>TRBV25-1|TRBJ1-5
CASSRDRRSNQPQHF
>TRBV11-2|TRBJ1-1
CASSLGRTGALNTEAFF
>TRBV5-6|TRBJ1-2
CASTDGYGYTF
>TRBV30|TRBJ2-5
CAWAAGQGGETQYF
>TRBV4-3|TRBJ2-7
CASSQFSGTYEQYF
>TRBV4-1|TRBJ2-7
CASSQTTGIYYEQYF
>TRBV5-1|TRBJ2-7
CASSSGPKYEQYF
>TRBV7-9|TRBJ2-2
CASSLKPGQGINTGELFF
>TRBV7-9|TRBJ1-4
CASSFEGLANEKLFF
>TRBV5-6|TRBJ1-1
CASSLVGSTEAFF
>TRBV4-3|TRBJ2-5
CASSQEGGETQYF
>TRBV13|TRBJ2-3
CASSLNRGTDTQYF
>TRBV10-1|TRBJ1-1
CASSRDILDTEAFF
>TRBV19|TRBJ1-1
CASSIGGKAEAFF
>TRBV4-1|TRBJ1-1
CASSQEELLGTEAFF
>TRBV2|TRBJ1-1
CAGQNTEAFF
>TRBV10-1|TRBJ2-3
CASSEWIGGRDTDTQYF
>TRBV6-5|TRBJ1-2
CASSSTGVGYTF
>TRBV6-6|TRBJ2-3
CASSLIRTDTQYF
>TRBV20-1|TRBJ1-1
CSAYRVSEAFF
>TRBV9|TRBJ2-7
CASSVGDTYEQYF
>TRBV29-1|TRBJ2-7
CSVEVTDYEQYF
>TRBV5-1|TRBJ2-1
CASSLASSGGFPNEQFF
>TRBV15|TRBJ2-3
CATSRDLSWGVPDTQYF